A selection of T cell receptor beta chains follows, all from one sample in a study of OX40 agonist ivuxolimab in advanced cancers. The protocol was immunoSEQ multiplex PCR, while the TCRdb copy is restricted to in-frame clones and leaves out a portion. Of about 100,000 clones in the sample, roughly 90% were seen once. Sequencing was performed on CD4+ or CD8+ T cells sorted from blood, taken in a trial of the OX40 agonist ivuxolimab. The receptors were gathered from an adult with an advanced solid tumor such as melanoma, head and neck, liver or kidney cancer. The CDR3 runs from the conserved cysteine through the conserved F or W.

len: 13
v_gene: TRBV6-1
CDR3aa: CASSQVLIEGYTF

len: 14
v_gene: TRBV6-5
CDR3aa: CASCRTSGGGTQYF

len: 14
v_gene: TRBV9
CDR3aa: CASSPRPSYNEQFF

len: 15
v_gene: TRBV7-3
CDR3aa: CASSLKGGQWETQYF

len: 14
v_gene: TRBV29-1
CDR3aa: CSVEVGTGMNEQFF

len: 12
v_gene: TRBV6-5
CDR3aa: CASSSTAYEQYF

len: 13
v_gene: TRBV2
CDR3aa: CAVKPGGFRGYTF

len: 14
v_gene: TRBV19
CDR3aa: CASSKDRAVYEQYF

len: 14
v_gene: TRBV5-1
CDR3aa: CASTVPGASTEAFF

len: 17
v_gene: TRBV21-1
CDR3aa: CASSKSRGSDRYNEQFF

len: 11
v_gene: TRBV11-3
CDR3aa: CASSPPGELFF

len: 12
v_gene: TRBV2
CDR3aa: CASSEGWDAQYF

len: 13
v_gene: TRBV5-4
CDR3aa: CASSLARNEKLFF

len: 15
v_gene: TRBV7-9
CDR3aa: CASSLTQGSGNTIYF